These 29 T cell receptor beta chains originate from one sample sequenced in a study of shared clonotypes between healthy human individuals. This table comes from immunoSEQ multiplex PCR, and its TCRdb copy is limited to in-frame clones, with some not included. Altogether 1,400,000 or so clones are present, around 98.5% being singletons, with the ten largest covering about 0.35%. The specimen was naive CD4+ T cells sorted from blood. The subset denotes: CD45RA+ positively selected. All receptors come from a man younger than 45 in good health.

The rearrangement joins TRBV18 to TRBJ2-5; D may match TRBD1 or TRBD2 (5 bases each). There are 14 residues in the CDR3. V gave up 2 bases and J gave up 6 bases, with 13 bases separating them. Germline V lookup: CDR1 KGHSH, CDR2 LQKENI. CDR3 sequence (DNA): TGTGCCAGCTCACCAGAGAGGGGCGCGAAGACCCAGTACTTC. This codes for CASSPERGAKTQYF.

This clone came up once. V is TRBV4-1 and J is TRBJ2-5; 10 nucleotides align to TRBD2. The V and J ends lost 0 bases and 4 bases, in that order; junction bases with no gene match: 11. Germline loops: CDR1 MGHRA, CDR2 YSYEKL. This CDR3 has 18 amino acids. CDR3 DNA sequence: TGCGCCAGCAGCCAAGACACCCCAGCGGGGGGGAGGATAGAGACCCAGTACTTC. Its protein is CASSQDTPAGGRIETQYF.

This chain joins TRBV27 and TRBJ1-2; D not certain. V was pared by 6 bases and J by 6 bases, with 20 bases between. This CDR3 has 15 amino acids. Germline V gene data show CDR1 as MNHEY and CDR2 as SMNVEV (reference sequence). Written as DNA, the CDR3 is TGTGCCAGCAGGGAGTTTGGGTGGAATTCGGATGGCTACACCTTC. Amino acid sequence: CASREFGWNSDGYTF.

The CDR3 region has the DNA TGTGCCATCAGTGAGTCGAACATAGACAGGAGCTCTGGAAACACCATATATTTT. Translated: CAISESNIDRSSGNTIYF. The chain has TRBV10-3 and TRBJ1-3, with a weak D call TRBD1 (6 bases). CDR3 size: 18 residues. Germline V lookup: CDR1 ENHRY, CDR2 SYGVKD. With 0 bases removed from V and 0 bases from J, the gap between germline ends came to 15 bases.

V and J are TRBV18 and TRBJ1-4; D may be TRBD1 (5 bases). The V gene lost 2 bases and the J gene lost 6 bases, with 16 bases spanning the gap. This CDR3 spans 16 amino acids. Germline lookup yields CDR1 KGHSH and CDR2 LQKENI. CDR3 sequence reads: CASSPYFTGYDEKLFF. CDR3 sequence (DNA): TGTGCCAGCTCACCATATTTCACAGGTTACGATGAAAAACTGTTTTTT.

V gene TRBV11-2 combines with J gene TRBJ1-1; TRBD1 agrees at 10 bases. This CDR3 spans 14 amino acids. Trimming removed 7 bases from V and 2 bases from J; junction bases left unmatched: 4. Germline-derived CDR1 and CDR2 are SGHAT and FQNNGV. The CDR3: CASTDRGRNTEAFF. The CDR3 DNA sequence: TGTGCCAGCACTGACAGGGGGCGAAACACTGAAGCTTTCTTT.

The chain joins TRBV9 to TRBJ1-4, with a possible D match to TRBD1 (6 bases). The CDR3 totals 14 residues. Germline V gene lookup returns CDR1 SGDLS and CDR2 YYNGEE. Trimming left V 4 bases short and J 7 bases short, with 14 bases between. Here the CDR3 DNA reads TGTGCCAGCAGCCCAGATGGGGGGCCTGAAAAACTGTTTTTT. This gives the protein CASSPDGGPEKLFF.

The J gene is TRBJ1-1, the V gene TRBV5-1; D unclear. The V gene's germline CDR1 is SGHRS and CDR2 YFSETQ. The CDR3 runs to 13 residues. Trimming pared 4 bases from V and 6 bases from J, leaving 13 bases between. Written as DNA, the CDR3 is TGCGCCAGCAGCGCGGGTCGATGGGCTGAAGCTTTCTTT. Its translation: CASSAGRWAEAFF.

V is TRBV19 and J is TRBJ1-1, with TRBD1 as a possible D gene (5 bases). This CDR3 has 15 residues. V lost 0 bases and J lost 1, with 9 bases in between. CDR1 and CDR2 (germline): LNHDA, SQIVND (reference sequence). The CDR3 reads CASSIDPGRNTEAFF. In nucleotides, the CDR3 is TGTGCCAGTAGTATAGACCCAGGGAGGAACACTGAAGCTTTCTTT.

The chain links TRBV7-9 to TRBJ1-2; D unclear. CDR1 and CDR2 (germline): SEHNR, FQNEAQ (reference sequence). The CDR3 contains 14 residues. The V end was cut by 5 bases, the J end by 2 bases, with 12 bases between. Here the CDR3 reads CASSPGGENYGYTF. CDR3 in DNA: TGTGCCAGCAGCCCCGGCGGGGAAAACTATGGCTACACCTTC.

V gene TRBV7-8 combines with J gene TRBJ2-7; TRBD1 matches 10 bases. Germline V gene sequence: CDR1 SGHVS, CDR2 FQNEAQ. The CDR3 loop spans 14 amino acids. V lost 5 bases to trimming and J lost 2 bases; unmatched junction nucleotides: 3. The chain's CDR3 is CASSPGTGAYEQYF. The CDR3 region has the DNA TGTGCCAGCAGCCCGGGGACAGGGGCCTACGAGCAGTACTTC.

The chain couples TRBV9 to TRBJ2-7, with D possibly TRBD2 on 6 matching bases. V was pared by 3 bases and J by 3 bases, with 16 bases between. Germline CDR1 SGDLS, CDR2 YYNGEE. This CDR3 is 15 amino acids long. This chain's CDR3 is CASSGGLPSGYEQYF. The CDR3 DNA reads TGTGCCAGCAGCGGGGGACTCCCAAGCGGCTACGAGCAGTACTTC.

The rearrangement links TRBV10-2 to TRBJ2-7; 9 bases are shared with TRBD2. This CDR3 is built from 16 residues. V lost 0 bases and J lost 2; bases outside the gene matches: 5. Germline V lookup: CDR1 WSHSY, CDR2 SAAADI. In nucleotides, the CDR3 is TGCGCCAGCAGTGAGTCGAACCGACTAGCGGCCTACGAGCAGTACTTC. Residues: CASSESNRLAAYEQYF.

Here the CDR3 DNA reads TGTGCCAGCAGCTTCACTAGCGGGAGTGCCGGGGAGCTGTTTTTT. This gives the protein CASSFTSGSAGELFF. The genes are TRBV7-9 and TRBJ2-2; 11 bases are shared with TRBD2. With 3 bases clipped from V and 6 bases from J, the junction kept 3 bases outside the gene matches. Germline V CDR1 and CDR2: SEHNR, FQNEAQ (reference sequence). The CDR3 has 15 residues.

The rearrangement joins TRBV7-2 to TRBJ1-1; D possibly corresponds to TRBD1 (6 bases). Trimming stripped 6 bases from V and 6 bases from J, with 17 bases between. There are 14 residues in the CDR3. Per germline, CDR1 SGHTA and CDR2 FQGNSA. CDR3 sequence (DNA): TGTGCCAGCAGTCGTAGACAGGCTCCAGCTGAAGCTTTCTTT. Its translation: CASSRRQAPAEAFF. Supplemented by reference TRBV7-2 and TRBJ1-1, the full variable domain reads GAGVSQSPSNKVTEKGKDVELRCDPISGHTALYWYRQSLGQGLEFLIYFQGNSAPDKSGLPSDRFSAERTGGSVSTLTIQRTQQEDSAVYLCASSRRQAPAEAFFGQGTRLTVV.

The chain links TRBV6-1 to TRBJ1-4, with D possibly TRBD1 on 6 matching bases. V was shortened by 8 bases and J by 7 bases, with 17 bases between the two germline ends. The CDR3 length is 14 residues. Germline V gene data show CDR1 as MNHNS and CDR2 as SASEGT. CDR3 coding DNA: TGTGCCAGCTTGAGGGACACTTTAACTGAAAAACTGTTTTTT. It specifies CASLRDTLTEKLFF.

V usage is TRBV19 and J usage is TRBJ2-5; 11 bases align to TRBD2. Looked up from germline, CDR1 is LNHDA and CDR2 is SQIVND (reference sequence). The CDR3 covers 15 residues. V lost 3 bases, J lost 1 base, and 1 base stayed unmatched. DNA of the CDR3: TGTGCCAGTAGTATCGGACTAGCGGGCCAAGAGACCCAGTACTTC. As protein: CASSIGLAGQETQYF.

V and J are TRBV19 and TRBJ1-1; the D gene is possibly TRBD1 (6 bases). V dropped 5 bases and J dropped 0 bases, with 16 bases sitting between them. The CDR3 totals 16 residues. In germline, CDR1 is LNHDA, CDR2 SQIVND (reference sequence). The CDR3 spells CASSELQGRMNTEAFF. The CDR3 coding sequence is TGTGCCAGTAGTGAGTTACAGGGCCGGATGAACACTGAAGCTTTCTTT.

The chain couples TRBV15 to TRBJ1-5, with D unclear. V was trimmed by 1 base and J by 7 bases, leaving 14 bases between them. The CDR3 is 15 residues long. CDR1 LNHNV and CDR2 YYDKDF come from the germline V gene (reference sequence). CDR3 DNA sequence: TGTGCCACCAGCAGAGGACGATCGTTGGGACAGCCCCAGCATTTT. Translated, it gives CATSRGRSLGQPQHF. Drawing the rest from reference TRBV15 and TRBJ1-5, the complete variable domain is DAMVIQNPRYQVTQFGKPVTLSCSQTLNHNVMYWYQQKSSQAPKLLFHYYDKDFNNEADTPDNFQSRRPNTSFCFLDIRSPGLGDTAMYLCATSRGRSLGQPQHFGDGTRLSIL.

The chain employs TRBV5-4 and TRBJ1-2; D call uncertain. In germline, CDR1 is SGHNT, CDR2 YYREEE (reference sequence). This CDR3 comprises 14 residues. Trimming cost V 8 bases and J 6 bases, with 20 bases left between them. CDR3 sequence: CASVPDHMGNGYTF. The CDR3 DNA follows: TGTGCCAGTGTACCGGACCACATGGGGAATGGCTACACCTTC.

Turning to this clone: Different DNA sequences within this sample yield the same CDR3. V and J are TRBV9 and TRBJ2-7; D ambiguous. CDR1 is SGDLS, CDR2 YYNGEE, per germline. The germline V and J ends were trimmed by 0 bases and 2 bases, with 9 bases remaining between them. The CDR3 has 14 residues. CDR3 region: CASSVATEAYEQYF. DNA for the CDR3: TGTGCCAGCAGCGTAGCTACAGAAGCCTACGAGCAGTACTTC.

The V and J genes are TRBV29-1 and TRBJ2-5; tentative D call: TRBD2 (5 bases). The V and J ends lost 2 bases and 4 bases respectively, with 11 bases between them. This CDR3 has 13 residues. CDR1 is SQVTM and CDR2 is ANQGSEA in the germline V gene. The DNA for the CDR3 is TGCAGCGTTGAAAGGATTGCGGGAGAGACCCAGTACTTC. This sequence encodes CSVERIAGETQYF.

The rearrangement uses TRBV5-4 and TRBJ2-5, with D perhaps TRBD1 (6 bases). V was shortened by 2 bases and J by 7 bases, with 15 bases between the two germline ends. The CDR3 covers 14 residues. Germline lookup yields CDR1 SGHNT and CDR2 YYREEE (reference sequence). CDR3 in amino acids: CASSFTGLGTTQYF. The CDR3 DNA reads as TGTGCCAGCAGCTTCACAGGGTTAGGGACGACCCAGTACTTC.

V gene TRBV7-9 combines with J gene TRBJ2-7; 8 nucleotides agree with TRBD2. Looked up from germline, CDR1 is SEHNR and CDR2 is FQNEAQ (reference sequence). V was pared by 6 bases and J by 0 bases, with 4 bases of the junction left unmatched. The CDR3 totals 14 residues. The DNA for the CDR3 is TGTGCCAGCAGAGCGGGAGCCAGCTCCTACGAGCAGTACTTC. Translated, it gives CASRAGASSYEQYF.

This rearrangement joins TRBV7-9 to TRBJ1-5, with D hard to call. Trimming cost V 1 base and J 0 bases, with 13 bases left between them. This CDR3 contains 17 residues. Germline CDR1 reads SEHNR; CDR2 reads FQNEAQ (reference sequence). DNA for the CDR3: TGTGCCAGCAGCTTAGTTTTTGGAGGAGGTAGCAATCAGCCCCAGCATTTT. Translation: CASSLVFGGGSNQPQHF.

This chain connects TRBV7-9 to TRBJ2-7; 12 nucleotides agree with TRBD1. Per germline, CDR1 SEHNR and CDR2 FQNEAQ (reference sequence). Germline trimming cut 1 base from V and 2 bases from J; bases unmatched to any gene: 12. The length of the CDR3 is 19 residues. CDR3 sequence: CASSLGGAGTGGWPYEQYF. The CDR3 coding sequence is TGTGCCAGCAGCTTAGGGGGTGCCGGGACAGGGGGCTGGCCCTACGAGCAGTACTTC.

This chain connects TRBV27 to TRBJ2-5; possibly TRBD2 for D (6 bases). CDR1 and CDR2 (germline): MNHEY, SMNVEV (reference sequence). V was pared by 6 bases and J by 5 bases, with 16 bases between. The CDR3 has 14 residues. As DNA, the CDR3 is TGTGCCAGCAGACGGGGGAACGGGCTGGAGACCCAGTACTTC. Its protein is CASRRGNGLETQYF.

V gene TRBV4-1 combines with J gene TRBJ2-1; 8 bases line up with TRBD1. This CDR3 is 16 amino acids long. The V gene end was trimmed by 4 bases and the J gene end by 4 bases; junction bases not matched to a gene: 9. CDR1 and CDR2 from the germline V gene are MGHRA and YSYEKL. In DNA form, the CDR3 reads TGCGCCAGCAGCCGGACCGACAGGGGTGGTTACAATGAGCAGTTCTTC. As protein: CASSRTDRGGYNEQFF.

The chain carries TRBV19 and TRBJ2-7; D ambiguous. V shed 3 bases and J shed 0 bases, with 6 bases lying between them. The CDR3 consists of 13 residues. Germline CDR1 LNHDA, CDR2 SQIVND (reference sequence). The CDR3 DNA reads TGTGCCAGTAGTATGGGTAACTCCTACGAGCAGTACTTC. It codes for CASSMGNSYEQYF. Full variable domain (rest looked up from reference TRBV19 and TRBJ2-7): DGGITQSPKYLFRKEGQNVTLSCEQNLNHDAMYWYRQDPGQGLRLIYYSQIVNDFQKGDIAEGYSVSREKKESFPLTVTSAQKNPTAFYLCASSMGNSYEQYFGPGTRLTVT.